These 2 T cell receptor beta chains were all obtained from the same sample, sequenced in a study of shared clonotypes between healthy human individuals. The protocol was immunoSEQ multiplex PCR, while the TCRdb copy is restricted to in-frame clones and leaves out a portion. The repertoire consists of about half a million clones, with about 76% occurring once and the leading ten covering about 13%. Sequences were obtained from PBMCs. All receptors come from a middle-aged woman in good health. Some clones in this sample may be carry-over from other donors' samples.

CDR3 in amino acids: CSVEGTGGGTDTQYF. The CDR3 bases are TGCAGCGTTGAAGGGACAGGGGGAGGCACAGATACGCAGTATTTT. The J gene is TRBJ2-3, the V gene TRBV29-1; TRBD1 matches at 10 bases. Trimming removed 1 base from V and 1 base from J; junction bases left unmatched: 2. The CDR3 is 15 residues long. CDR1 is SQVTM, CDR2 ANQGSEA, per germline.

V gene TRBV6-5 combines with J gene TRBJ2-2, with TRBD2 as a possible D gene (5 bases). From germline, CDR1 is MNHEY and CDR2 SVGAGI. The CDR3 runs 15 residues. Trimming cost V 0 bases and J 8 bases, with 13 bases left between them. The CDR3: CASSYSSSSLGELFF. The CDR3 bases are TGTGCCAGCAGTTACTCGTCGTCTAGCCTTGGGGAGCTGTTTTTT.